This TCR beta chain came from a study of CD8 T cells in ankylosing spondylitis. Germline CDR1 is KGHSH and CDR2 is LQKENI. CDR3 length: 14 residues. TCRdb re-derived calls from the 5' RACE reads in MiXCR, one entry per CDR3 protein. The table has about 340,000 distinct CDR3 sequences, approximately 15% seen once. On this clonotype: One end of the junction is discordant with germline, which a read error may explain.

This TCR was recovered from a male donor with ankylosing spondylitis or in good health (not recorded which). Sequenced input: blood, either unsorted or a sorted T cell fraction (not recorded which). V and J are TRBV18 and TRBJ1-2; no firm D call. CDR3 bases: TGTGCCAGCTCCCCACCCATCCCCACCTATGGCTACACCTTC. Translation gives CASSPPIPTYGYTF.